One T cell receptor beta chain is described in this entry. The data were obtained in a study of blood T cell repertoires in COVID-19. The overall study: From the United States, Italy and Spain came samples of acute and convalescent COVID-19. PBMCs, B-cell-depleted T cells, or T cells provided the cDNA or gDNA that made up the material.

Authors' processing steps: Amplification of reference gene primers was used by the study to estimate nucleated cell counts. Assay used: immunoSEQ multiplex PCR; TCRdb lists only in-frame clones, some missing. V, J and clone size are taken as reported in that table, and D and trimming were inferred from the DNA itself. The sample records 250,000 to 300,000 clones, roughly nine tenths being singletons. V trimming: 3 bases; J trimming: 3 bases; junction bases outside the gene matches: 7. Germline V gives CDR1 SGDLS, CDR2 YYNGEE. The CDR3 sequence is 15 residues long. Assignments of participants to cohorts depended upon their own reported clinical history.

The origin of this receptor is a human donor in a cohort exposed to, infected with or recovered from COVID-19 (not recorded which). The donor label of this sample is uncertain. Sequences were obtained from PBMCs or T cells enriched from blood (not recorded which). The gene calls are TRBV9 and TRBJ2-7; 9 nucleotides line up with TRBD1. The CDR3 sequence: CASSEAGTGSYEQYF. CDR3 DNA sequence: TGTGCCAGCAGCGAGGCGGGGACAGGGAGCTACGAGCAGTACTTC.